This T cell receptor (beta chain) derives from a study of OX40 agonist ivuxolimab in advanced cancers. Whole-study context: Patients were treated with intravenous ivuxolimab, dosed at 0.01 to 10 mg/kg and infused every 2 weeks. Three dose-escalation patients had partial responses: one with hepatocellular carcinoma and two with cutaneous melanoma.

Germline CDR1 reads SGHNT; CDR2 reads YENEEA. This CDR3 has 13 residues. Deletions cut 3 bases from V and 3 bases from J, with 9 bases between. Study-wide points: In a subset of nonresponders, normalized T-cell clonal expansion was also low. Researchers did not establish what antigens the expanded peripheral T cells target.

Libraries were prepared by immunoSEQ multiplex PCR; TCRdb keeps only in-frame clonotypes and omits some of them. The repertoire holds 35,000 to 40,000 clones, with about 90% as singletons. Notes on this clone: The target antigen is unknown.

Here the sequenced sample was CD4+ or CD8+ T cells sorted from blood, taken in a trial of the OX40 agonist ivuxolimab. The clonotype was recovered from an adult with an advanced solid tumor such as melanoma, head and neck, liver or kidney cancer. The chain recombines TRBV11-3 with TRBJ2-7, with D possibly matching TRBD1 (5 bases). The CDR3 DNA is TGTGCCAGCAGCTTTTCCGACAGCTACGAGCAGTACTTC. Its translation is CASSFSDSYEQYF.